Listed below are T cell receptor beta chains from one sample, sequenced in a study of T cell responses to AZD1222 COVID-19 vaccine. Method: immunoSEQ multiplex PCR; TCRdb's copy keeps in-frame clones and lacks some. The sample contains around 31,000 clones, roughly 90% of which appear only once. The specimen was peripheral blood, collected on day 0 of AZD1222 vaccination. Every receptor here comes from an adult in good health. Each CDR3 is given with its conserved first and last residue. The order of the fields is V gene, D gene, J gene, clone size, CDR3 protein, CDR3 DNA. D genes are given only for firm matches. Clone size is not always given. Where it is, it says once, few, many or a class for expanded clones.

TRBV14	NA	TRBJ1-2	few	CASSSRPLYGYTF	TGTGCCAGCAGCTCCCGGCCCCTCTATGGCTACACCTTC
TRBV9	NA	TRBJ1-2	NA	CASSPYSGGQRGYGYTF	TGTGCCAGCAGCCCTTACTCCGGGGGGCAAAGGGGATATGGCTACACCTTC
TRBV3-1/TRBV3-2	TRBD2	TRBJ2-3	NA	CASSSTSGTRADTQYF	TGTGCCAGCAGCTCAACTTCCGGGACTAGGGCAGATACGCAGTATTTT
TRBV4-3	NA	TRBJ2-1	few	CASSRTTGNYEQFF	TGCGCCAGCAGCCGCACGACAGGTAACTATGAGCAGTTCTTC
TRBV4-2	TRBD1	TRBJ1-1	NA	CASSQEGQGSTEAFF	TGTGCCAGCAGCCAAGAAGGACAGGGCAGCACTGAAGCTTTCTTT
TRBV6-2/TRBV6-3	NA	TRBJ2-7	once	CASSDPDGAYEQYF	TGTGCCAGCAGTGACCCTGACGGGGCCTACGAGCAGTACTTC
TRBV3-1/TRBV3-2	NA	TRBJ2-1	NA	CASSQEDHEQFF	TGTGCCAGCAGCCAAGAGGACCATGAGCAGTTCTTC
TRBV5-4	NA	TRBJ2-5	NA	CASSSEGEYGVTQYF	TGTGCCAGCAGCTCGGAGGGGGAGTACGGGGTGACCCAGTACTTC
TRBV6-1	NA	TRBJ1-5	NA	CASSDGMGNQPQHF	TGTGCCAGCAGTGACGGGATGGGGAATCAGCCCCAGCATTTT
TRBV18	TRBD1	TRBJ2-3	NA	CASSPRDRGTDTQYF	TGTGCCAGCTCACCTCGGGACAGGGGCACAGATACGCAGTATTTT
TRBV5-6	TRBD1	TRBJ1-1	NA	CASSLRPTGGNTEAFF	TGTGCCAGCAGCTTGCGGCCGACAGGGGGCAATACTGAAGCTTTCTTT
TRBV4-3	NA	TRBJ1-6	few	CASSQDRRGRSPLHF	TGCGCCAGCAGCCAAGATCGGAGGGGGAGGTCACCCCTCCACTTT
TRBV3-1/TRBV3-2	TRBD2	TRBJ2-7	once	CASSQPPAGAYEQYF	TGTGCCAGCAGCCAACCCCCGGCGGGGGCCTACGAGCAGTACTTC
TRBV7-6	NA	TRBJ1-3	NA	CASSPIGQSGSTIYF	TGTGCCAGCAGCCCAATCGGGCAGTCCGGGAGCACCATATATTTT
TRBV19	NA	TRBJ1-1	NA	CASSNLGARSTEAFF	TGTGCCAGTAGTAATTTAGGGGCGCGATCCACTGAAGCTTTCTTT
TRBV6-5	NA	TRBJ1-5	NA	CASSPTRGGNQPQHF	TGTGCCAGCAGTCCCACCAGGGGCGGGAATCAGCCCCAGCATTTT
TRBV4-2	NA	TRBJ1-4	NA	CASSQSLRVGQRDEKLFF	TGTGCCAGCAGCCAGTCTCTTAGGGTTGGACAGCGTGATGAAAAACTGTTTTTT
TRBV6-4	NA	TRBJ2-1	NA	CASSPEGGGYNEQFF	TGTGCCAGCAGCCCGGAGGGGGGGGGCTACAATGAGCAGTTCTTC
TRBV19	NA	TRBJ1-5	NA	CASTSGRGGNQPQHF	TGTGCCAGTACCTCGGGCAGGGGAGGCAATCAGCCCCAGCATTTT
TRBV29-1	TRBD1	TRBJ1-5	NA	CSVETGGGGQPQHF	TGCAGCGTTGAAACAGGGGGCGGGGGTCAGCCCCAGCATTTT
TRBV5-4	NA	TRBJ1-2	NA	CASSSPVYGYTF	TGTGCCAGCAGCTCGCCAGTCTATGGCTACACCTTC
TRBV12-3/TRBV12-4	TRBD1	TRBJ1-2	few	CASSKGALTF	TGTGCCAGCAGTAAGGGGGCGCTAACCTTC